The 23 T cell receptor beta chains below all came from one sample that was sequenced in a study of blood T cell repertoires in COVID-19. This table comes from immunoSEQ multiplex PCR, and its TCRdb copy is limited to in-frame clones, with some not included. The sample lists some 180,000 clones, around 85% occurring once. Sequenced material: PBMCs or T cells enriched from blood (not recorded which). These TCRs come from a man aged 35-49 years who had recovered from COVID-19.

The V call is TRBV6-5, the J call TRBJ2-7; possibly TRBD1 for D (5 bases). V was clipped by 11 bases and J by 2 bases, with 13 bases between them. There are 12 residues in the CDR3. In germline, CDR1 is MNHEY, CDR2 SVGAGI. CDR3 coding DNA: TGTGCCGTAAAACAGGTAACCTACGAGCAGTACTTC. Amino acid sequence: CAVKQVTYEQYF.

The J gene is TRBJ2-1, the V gene TRBV9; D uncertain. From germline, CDR1 is SGDLS and CDR2 YYNGEE. The germline V and J ends were trimmed by 4 bases and 6 bases, with 11 bases remaining between them. The CDR3 covers 13 residues. This chain's CDR3 is CASSPHGRNEQFF. In DNA form, the CDR3 reads TGTGCCAGCAGCCCCCATGGGCGCAATGAGCAGTTCTTC.

The genes are TRBV7-8 and TRBJ1-6; D is possibly TRBD1 (6 bases). V lost 3 bases to trimming and J lost 6 bases, with 12 bases between them. The V gene's germline CDR1 is SGHVS and CDR2 FQNEAQ. The length of the CDR3 is 15 residues. The chain's CDR3 is CASSLGGTPNSPLHF. In nucleotides, the CDR3 is TGTGCCAGCAGCTTGGGTGGGACACCTAATTCACCCCTCCACTTT.

Written as DNA, the CDR3 is TGTGCCAGCTCCCATCAAGGACAGACACTCTCTGGAAACACCATATATTTT. The encoded protein is CASSHQGQTLSGNTIYF. The V call is TRBV18, the J call TRBJ1-3; D might be TRBD1 (6 bases). The CDR3 is 17 residues long. CDR1 KGHSH and CDR2 LQKENI come from the germline V gene. Trimming shortened V by 6 bases and J by 0 bases, and 18 bases separated the two germline ends.

This sequence joins TRBV5-1 and TRBJ2-1; 8 nucleotides align to TRBD2. The germline V gene has CDR1 SGHRS and CDR2 YFSETQ. The CDR3 is 14 amino acids. With 0 bases clipped from V and 13 bases from J, the junction kept 9 bases outside the gene matches. The CDR3 bases are TGCGCCAGCAGCTTGGTGTCGGGAGGGGTGGCTCAGTTCTTC. The encoded protein is CASSLVSGGVAQFF. The full variable domain, rest sourced from reference TRBV5-1 and TRBJ2-1, is KAGVTQTPRYLIKTRGQQVTLSCSPISGHRSVSWYQQTPGQGLQFLFEYFSETQRNKGNFPGRFSGRQFSNSRSEMNVSTLELGDSALYLCASSLVSGGVAQFFGPGTRLTVL.

The gene calls are TRBV28 and TRBJ2-7; perhaps TRBD1 as D (6 bases). Germline values: CDR1 MDHEN, CDR2 SYDVKM. V gave up 6 bases and J gave up 9 bases, with 12 bases separating them. The CDR3 runs to 11 residues. CDR3 amino acids: CASRGTTGQYF. CDR3 coding DNA: TGTGCCAGCAGGGGGACGACAGGGCAGTACTTC.

The chain couples TRBV15 to TRBJ2-1, with D uncertain. V was clipped by 0 bases and J by 7 bases, with 10 bases between them. The CDR3 sequence is 14 residues long. CDR1 is LNHNV and CDR2 is YYDKDF in the germline V gene (reference sequence). The CDR3 DNA reads as TGTGCCACCAGCAGAGATTACCGGGTTAATGAGCAGTTCTTC. As protein: CATSRDYRVNEQFF.

V is TRBV6-5 and J is TRBJ1-4; D gene ambiguous. This CDR3 comprises 13 residues. The V end was cut by 5 bases, the J end by 8 bases, with 12 bases between. Germline values: CDR1 MNHEY, CDR2 SVGAGI. CDR3 bases: TGTGCCAGCAGTCGCGGAGGGAACGAAAAACTGTTTTTT. Its protein is CASSRGGNEKLFF.

For the CDR3, the DNA is TGTGCCACCAGCAGAAACGTAGCGGAGTACACCTTC. Its protein product is CATSRNVAEYTF. This sequence joins TRBV15 and TRBJ1-2; D not resolved. Trimming pared 2 bases from V and 11 bases from J, leaving 12 bases between. CDR3 size: 12 residues. Germline CDR1 reads LNHNV; CDR2 reads YYDKDF (reference sequence).

This clone was counted once. The gene calls are TRBV27 and TRBJ2-1; 8 bases are a match to TRBD2. V lost 6 bases, J lost 5 bases, and 6 bases stayed unmatched. The CDR3 is 14 residues long. CDR1 MNHEY and CDR2 SMNVEV come from the germline V gene (reference sequence). Here the CDR3 DNA reads TGTGCCAGCAGACAGGGCGGGAGGCACAATGAGCAGTTCTTC. Its protein is CASRQGGRHNEQFF.

V and J are TRBV19 and TRBJ1-2, with 9 nucleotides matching TRBD1. This CDR3 comprises 12 residues. The germline V gene encodes CDR1 LNHDA and CDR2 SQIVND (reference sequence). V dropped 8 bases and J dropped 4; count of bases not matched to a gene: 2. CDR3 residues: CASGQGRYGYTF. In DNA form, the CDR3 reads TGTGCCAGTGGACAGGGGCGCTATGGCTACACCTTC.

The chain uses TRBV10-3 and TRBJ2-1, with a possible D match to TRBD1 (6 bases). The CDR3 has 14 amino acids. The germline V and J ends were trimmed by 6 bases and 7 bases, with 16 bases remaining between them. Germline CDR1 and CDR2: ENHRY and SYGVKD. The chain's CDR3 is CAIRSTGSENEQFF. In DNA form, the CDR3 reads TGTGCCATCAGAAGCACAGGGTCGGAAAATGAGCAGTTCTTC.

The chain has TRBV6-1 and TRBJ1-5; maybe TRBD1 (5 bases). Germline V CDR1 and CDR2: MNHNS, SASEGT. Trimming stripped 3 bases from V and 6 bases from J, with 12 bases between. The CDR3 is 14 residues long. CDR3 in amino acids: CASSEGSGLQPQHF. CDR3 bases: TGTGCCAGCAGTGAGGGGTCGGGACTTCAGCCCCAGCATTTT.

The rearrangement joins TRBV19 to TRBJ2-1; 8 bases map to TRBD1. The V gene's germline CDR1 is LNHDA and CDR2 SQIVND (reference sequence). The ends lost 5 bases at V and 2 bases at J; junction bases unmatched: 8. The CDR3 contains 16 residues. CDR3 sequence (DNA): TGTGCCAGTAGTCTGCCGCAGGGGGCGGCCTACAATGAGCAGTTCTTC. This gives the protein CASSLPQGAAYNEQFF.

This clone has only one observation. The chain carries TRBV6-5 and TRBJ2-7; 9 bases fit TRBD2. Germline V gene data show CDR1 as MNHEY and CDR2 as SVGAGI. This CDR3 comprises 16 residues. V was clipped by 4 bases and J by 3 bases; unmatched bases: 10. For the CDR3, the DNA is TGTGCCAGCAGTTGGCTTAGCGGGGGCCCCGGCTACGAGCAGTACTTC. Translating gives CASSWLSGGPGYEQYF.

The chain couples TRBV5-6 to TRBJ2-5; D gene uncertain. V was pared by 3 bases and J by 4 bases, with 13 bases between. There are 14 residues in the CDR3. Germline V CDR1 and CDR2: SGHDT, YYEEEE. In DNA, the CDR3 is TGTGCCAGCAGCTATACAGTTATTCGAGAGACCCAGTACTTC. Translating gives CASSYTVIRETQYF.

V gene TRBV30 combines with J gene TRBJ2-1; a possible D gene is TRBD2 (7 bases). CDR3 size: 10 residues. Germline V gene data show CDR1 as GTSNPN and CDR2 as SVGIG (reference sequence). The CDR3 loop is CGRWGGKQFF. In DNA form, the CDR3 reads TGTGGCAGGTGGGGGGGCAAGCAGTTCTTC.

This clone appeared a few times. The chain is built from TRBV7-3 and TRBJ1-5; D ambiguous. The CDR3 contains 13 residues. V gave up 2 bases and J gave up 6 bases, with 8 bases separating them. The germline gives CDR1 SGHTA, CDR2 FQGTGA. CDR3 amino acids: CASSLDGSQPQHF. For the CDR3, the DNA is TGTGCCAGCAGCTTAGACGGGAGTCAGCCCCAGCATTTT. Variable domain in full (rest from reference TRBV7-3 and TRBJ1-5): GAGVSQTPSNKVTEKGKYVELRCDPISGHTALYWYRQSLGQGPEFLIYFQGTGAADDSGLPNDRFFAVRPEGSVSTLKIQRTERGDSAVYLCASSLDGSQPQHFGDGTRLSIL.

The rearrangement links TRBV28 to TRBJ1-4; 11 nucleotides match TRBD1. The CDR3 is 13 amino acids. CDR1 is MDHEN and CDR2 is SYDVKM in the germline V gene. Trimming cost V 8 bases and J 7 bases; bases outside gene matches: 3. Here the CDR3 DNA reads TGTGCCAGCGCGGGGACAGGGGGTGAAAAACTGTTTTTT. This codes for CASAGTGGEKLFF.

The CDR3 region has the DNA TGTGCCACCTTTACGACAGACTCTGGAAACACCATATATTTT. This codes for CATFTTDSGNTIYF. V is TRBV10-3 and J is TRBJ1-3; tentative D call: TRBD1 (5 bases). V lost 10 bases to trimming and J lost 0 bases, with 13 bases between them. The CDR3 totals 14 residues. Germline V lookup: CDR1 ENHRY, CDR2 SYGVKD.

The CDR3 DNA follows: TGTGCCAGCAGCTTGGGGCGGGGGGCTCTCTCCTACGAGCAGTACTTC. Translating it yields CASSLGRGALSYEQYF. The gene calls are TRBV7-8 and TRBJ2-7, with 8 bases identical to TRBD2. CDR1 is SGHVS, CDR2 FQNEAQ, per germline. V gave up 3 bases and J gave up 0 bases; unmatched junction bases: 7. The CDR3 consists of 16 residues.

This clone was counted a single time. This rearrangement joins TRBV5-6 to TRBJ2-1; a possible D gene is TRBD2 (5 bases). The CDR3 sequence is 13 residues long. Trimming removed 0 bases from V and 7 bases from J, with 8 bases in between. Looked up from germline, CDR1 is SGHDT and CDR2 is YYEEEE. The CDR3 DNA is TGTGCCAGCAGCTTGGTTGGAGGAAATGAGCAGTTCTTC. Protein: CASSLVGGNEQFF.

This clone was detected only once. The chain carries TRBV14 and TRBJ1-3; TRBD1 is a possible D gene (5 bases). CDR1 and CDR2 (germline): SGHDN, FVKESK. The CDR3 sequence is 18 residues long. Deletions cut 4 bases from V and 2 bases from J, with 21 bases between. The CDR3, as DNA: TGTGCCAGCAGCCGTTTCTCCTTCCCAGGGTCCCCTGGAAACACCATATATTTT. Translating gives CASSRFSFPGSPGNTIYF.